This TCR beta chain was recovered during a study of cytomegalovirus exposure and HLA in healthy donors. Study results and caveats: Investigators reported 150 to 200 TCR beta chains as tied to cytomegalovirus.

Of note for this clone: Antigen unknown.

The assay was immunoSEQ multiplex PCR, and TCRdb's table has in-frame clones only and misses some. The repertoire has roughly 150,000 clones, 88% of them found once; the top ten carry 2.5% to 3.5%. The clonotype was recovered from a young man in good health and CMV-seronegative. Sequencing was carried out using PBMCs.

The CDR3 region has the DNA TGTGCCAGCAGTGAGGCCGGGACTAGCCTAGCTAGCACAGATACGCAGTATTTT. Amino acids: CASSEAGTSLASTDTQYF. This chain uses TRBV6-1 with TRBJ2-3, with TRBD2 identical over 9 bases. With 3 bases clipped from V and 0 bases from J, the junction kept 10 bases outside the gene matches. Germline CDR1 is MNHNS and CDR2 is SASEGT. The CDR3 has 18 amino acids.